This entry describes one T cell receptor beta chain. Its antigen is as yet unknown. The PCR used 60 Vbeta and 13 Jbeta primers. Using immunoSEQ multiplex PCR, the repertoire was profiled, and TCRdb retains in-frame clones only, with some absent. This sample has 100,000 or so clones, with roughly 76% found just once. These data belong to a study of cytomegalovirus exposure and HLA in healthy donors. Study as a whole: Sequencing of some 190 million T cells in an earlier analysis found 100 million to 140 million unique TCR beta sequences.

The CDR3 totals 16 residues. Germline lookup yields CDR1 KGHSH and CDR2 LQKENI. The V and J ends lost 1 base and 1 base respectively, with 13 bases between them. Findings and caveats of the study: Indistinguishable V segments such as TRBV6-2 and TRBV6-3 were excluded.

The source material was PBMCs. The TCR sequence derives from a man between 25 and 39 years old in good health and CMV-seropositive. V is TRBV18 and J is TRBJ1-2; unclear D gene. In nucleotides, the CDR3 is TGTGCCAGCTCACCACGTCGTGAGGGAAGTAACTATGGCTACACCTTC. It specifies CASSPRREGSNYGYTF.